These 14 T cell receptor beta chains were sequenced from one sample in a study of blood T cells in healthy people across ages. Primers used in a second PCR of about 7 to 12 cycles were a sample-barcoded 5' primer and a J-beta primer mix. TCRdb re-derived calls from the 5' RACE reads in MiXCR, one entry per CDR3 protein. The table has hundreds of thousands of distinct CDR3 sequences, approximately 59% seen once. What was sequenced was blood. These receptors originate from a man between 60 and 70 years old in good health.

V is TRBV3-1 and J is TRBJ2-3, with 7 bases that match TRBD2. The CDR3 runs 15 residues. Germline V CDR1 and CDR2: LGHDT, YNNKEL (reference sequence). V was pared by 0 bases and J by 5 bases, with 5 bases of the junction left unmatched. CDR3 in amino acids: CASSQELGGGDTQYF. CDR3 DNA sequence: TGTGCCAGCAGCCAAGAATTGGGGGGGGGAGATACGCAGTATTTT.

The chain has TRBV7-7 and TRBJ2-5; 8 nucleotides agree with TRBD1. This CDR3 has 14 residues. CDR1 SSHAT and CDR2 FNYEAQ come from the germline V gene (reference sequence). V was pared by 5 bases and J by 4 bases, with 6 bases of the junction left unmatched. The CDR3 DNA reads TGTGCCAGCAGCCAAACAGGGGGTGGAGAGACCCAGTACTTC. It codes for CASSQTGGGETQYF.

The count of this clonotype is one. This rearrangement joins TRBV6-2 or TRBV6-3 to TRBJ2-6; D might be TRBD2 (6 bases). The CDR3 runs 15 residues. Germline CDR1 is MNHEY and CDR2 is SVGEGT. Between the trimmed V and J ends, which lost 7 bases and 4 bases, there was a span of 14 bases. The CDR3 DNA reads TGTGCCAGCACCGATCGGGGGTCCGGGGCCAACGTCCTGACTTTC. Translation gives CASTDRGSGANVLTF.

This clonotype was seen only a few times. The chain has TRBV20-1 and TRBJ2-4, with D unclear. Trimming removed 3 bases at V and 5 bases at J, with 11 bases between. Germline lookup yields CDR1 DFQATT and CDR2 SNEGSKA (reference sequence). This CDR3 spans 13 amino acids. In nucleotides, the CDR3 is TGCAGTGCTAGCGCAGGCCGGGAAAACATTCAGTACTTC. Encoded protein: CSASAGRENIQYF.

The rearrangement joins TRBV10-3 to TRBJ2-7, with 7 bases aligning to TRBD2. CDR1 is ENHRY, CDR2 SYGVKD, per germline. The CDR3 runs 13 residues. Trimming took 2 bases from V and 9 from J; bases not matched to a gene: 7. CDR3 nucleotide sequence: TGTGCCATCAGTGAGATCGGGGGGTTGCGGCAGTACTTC. It translates to CAISEIGGLRQYF.

The chain links TRBV5-1 to TRBJ2-7; no firm D call. Trimming took 5 bases from V and 3 from J, leaving 15 bases between them. The germline V gene encodes CDR1 SGHRS and CDR2 YFSETQ. The CDR3 is 14 amino acids. The CDR3 reads CASRPLGPGYEQYF. CDR3 in DNA: TGCGCCAGCAGGCCCCTAGGTCCGGGCTACGAGCAGTACTTC. Full variable domain (outside the CDR3, taken from reference TRBV5-1 and TRBJ2-7): KAGVTQTPRYLIKTRGQQVTLSCSPISGHRSVSWYQQTPGQGLQFLFEYFSETQRNKGNFPGRFSGRQFSNSRSEMNVSTLELGDSALYLCASRPLGPGYEQYFGPGTRLTVT.

This clonotype has ten or more counts. The chain combines TRBV4-1 with TRBJ2-5; 8 nucleotides agree with TRBD2. CDR3 length equals 20 residues. V trimming: 0 bases; J trimming: 0 bases; junction bases outside the gene matches: 15. Germline CDR1 and CDR2: MGHRA and YSYEKL. In nucleotides, the CDR3 is TGCGCCAGCAGCCAAGAGGGCGTGGTGGATAAAGCGGGGGACCAAGAGACCCAGTACTTC. Its protein product is CASSQEGVVDKAGDQETQYF.

On this clonotype itself: The junction shows a germline mismatch at one end, possibly a read error. The chain combines TRBV7-2 with TRBJ2-5, with D uncertain. CDR1 SGHTA and CDR2 FQGNSA come from the germline V gene. The length of the CDR3 is 13 residues. CDR3 residues: CASSFSSQETQYF. CDR3 DNA: TGCGCCAGCAGCTTTTCCAGCCAAGAGACCCAGTACTTC.

This sequence joins TRBV20-1 and TRBJ1-1, with a possible D match to TRBD1 (5 bases). From germline, CDR1 is DFQATT and CDR2 SNEGSKA (reference sequence). V lost 3 bases and J lost 0, with 11 bases in between. The CDR3 consists of 14 residues. The CDR3 sequence is CSASWGGMNTEAFF. The CDR3 region has the DNA TGCAGTGCTAGTTGGGGCGGTATGAACACTGAAGCTTTCTTT.

This clonotype turned up a few times. This chain joins TRBV3-1 and TRBJ2-1; TRBD1 might be the D (5 bases). V dropped 3 bases and J dropped 11 bases, with 11 bases sitting between them. Germline loops: CDR1 LGHDT, CDR2 YNNKEL (reference sequence). This CDR3 has 12 residues. The CDR3 spells CASSQDTPQQFF. The CDR3 nucleotides are TGTGCCAGCAGCCAGGACACACCCCAGCAGTTCTTC.

This chain links TRBV3-1 with TRBJ2-7, with D perhaps assigned TRBD1 or TRBD2 (5 bases each). The DNA end favors TRBJ2-5, so the J call may be wrong. Germline V lookup: CDR1 LGHDT, CDR2 YNNKEL (reference sequence). CDR3 length: 14 residues. DNA of the CDR3: TGTGCCAGCAGCCAAGATAGTGGTGGGGGGACCCAGTACTTC. Its protein is CASSQDSGGGTQYF.

This rearrangement joins TRBV11-2 to TRBJ2-5, with D possibly being TRBD2 (7 bases). Trimming shortened V by 1 base and J by 1 base, and 19 bases separated the two germline ends. Germline lookup yields CDR1 SGHAT and CDR2 FQNNGV. The CDR3 has 18 amino acids. The CDR3 loop reads CASSLGWGGARLQETQYF. The CDR3 DNA is TGTGCCAGCAGCTTAGGGTGGGGGGGGGCAAGACTCCAAGAGACCCAGTACTTC.

CDR3 loop: CASSDPRAFLGNEQFF. The DNA for the CDR3 is TGTGCCAGCAGCGACCCTCGGGCTTTCCTAGGCAATGAGCAGTTCTTC. The chain recombines TRBV9 with TRBJ2-1, with D uncertain. The germline CDR1 and CDR2 sequences are SGDLS and YYNGEE. The germline V and J ends were trimmed by 3 bases and 6 bases, with 19 bases remaining between them. The CDR3 totals 16 residues.

The J gene is TRBJ2-5, the V gene TRBV7-2; 7 nucleotides align to TRBD2. Germline V gene lookup returns CDR1 SGHTA and CDR2 FQGNSA. Germline trimming cut 1 base from V and 4 bases from J; bases unmatched to any gene: 9. The CDR3 loop spans 16 amino acids. DNA of the CDR3: TGTGCCAGCAGCTTAGAAGTATCCAGCGGGGTAGAGACCCAGTACTTC. Its translation is CASSLEVSSGVETQYF.